This T cell receptor beta chain was found in a study of T cells after yellow fever vaccination. Study results and caveats: Among all clonotypes, a small share was observed in both CD4 and CD8 compartments.

This CDR3 is built from 14 residues. The germline gives CDR1 LNHDA, CDR2 SQIVND (reference sequence). In this sample, this clonotype turned up many times. What it binds is not known. At one end the junction does not follow the germline gene, possibly because of a read error. TCRdb processed the 5' RACE reads anew with MiXCR; each CDR3 protein has one entry. The sample holds under 300,000 distinct CDR3 sequences, less than 7.5% seen once. This TCR was sampled from a man under 40 who received the YFV17D yellow fever vaccine. This chain uses TRBV19 with TRBJ2-2, with D perhaps TRBD1 (5 bases). The sequencing used CD4+ T cells sorted from PBMCs, collected on the day of the yellow fever booster vaccination. CDR3 residues: CASRGSVNTGELFF. Here the CDR3 DNA reads TGTGCGAGTAGGGGCAGCGTGAACACCGGGGAGCTGTTTTTT.